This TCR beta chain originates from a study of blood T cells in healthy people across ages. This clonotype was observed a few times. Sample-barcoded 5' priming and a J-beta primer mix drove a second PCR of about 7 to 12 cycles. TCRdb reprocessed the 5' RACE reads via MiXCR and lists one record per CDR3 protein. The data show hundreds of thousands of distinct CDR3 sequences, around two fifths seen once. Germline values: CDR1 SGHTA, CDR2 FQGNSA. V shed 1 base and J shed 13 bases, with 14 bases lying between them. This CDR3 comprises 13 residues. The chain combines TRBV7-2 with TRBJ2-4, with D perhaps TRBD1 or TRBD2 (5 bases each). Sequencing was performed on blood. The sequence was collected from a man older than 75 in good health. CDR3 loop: CASSLEGIGEQYF. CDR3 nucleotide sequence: TGTGCCAGCAGCTTAGAGGGTATAGGGGAGCAGTACTTC. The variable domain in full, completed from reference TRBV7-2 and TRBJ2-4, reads GAGVSQSPSNKVTEKGKDVELRCDPISGHTALYWYRQSLGQGLEFLIYFQGNSAPDKSGLPSDRFSAERTGGSVSTLTIQRTQQEDSAVYLCASSLEGIGEQYFGAGTRLSVL.